This T cell receptor beta chain was captured in a study of cytomegalovirus exposure and HLA in healthy donors. Study-wide findings and caveats: Later analysis demonstrated an association between a missense DCLRE1C variant and TCR beta V- and J-gene trimming. It was likely that a cluster of highly shared sequence variants was a sequencing artifact.

The PCR ran on 60 Vbeta and 13 Jbeta primers. Assay used: immunoSEQ multiplex PCR; TCRdb lists only in-frame clones, some missing. Counted here are some 150,000 clones, 75% to 85% occurring once; the ten biggest clones make up roughly 0.76%. A note on this clone: The antigen is undetermined. At one end, the junction sequence differs from germline, possibly due to a read error.

The CDR3 covers 14 residues. The V gene's germline CDR1 is SEHNR and CDR2 FQNEAQ (reference sequence). The chain joins TRBV7-9 to TRBJ1-1; no firm D call. This TCR was recovered from a female donor in good health and CMV-seronegative. Sequences were obtained from PBMCs. Written as DNA, the CDR3 is TGTTCCAGCACCCCGGAAAACAGTCACACTGAAGCTTTCTTT. This translates into CSSTPENSHTEAFF.